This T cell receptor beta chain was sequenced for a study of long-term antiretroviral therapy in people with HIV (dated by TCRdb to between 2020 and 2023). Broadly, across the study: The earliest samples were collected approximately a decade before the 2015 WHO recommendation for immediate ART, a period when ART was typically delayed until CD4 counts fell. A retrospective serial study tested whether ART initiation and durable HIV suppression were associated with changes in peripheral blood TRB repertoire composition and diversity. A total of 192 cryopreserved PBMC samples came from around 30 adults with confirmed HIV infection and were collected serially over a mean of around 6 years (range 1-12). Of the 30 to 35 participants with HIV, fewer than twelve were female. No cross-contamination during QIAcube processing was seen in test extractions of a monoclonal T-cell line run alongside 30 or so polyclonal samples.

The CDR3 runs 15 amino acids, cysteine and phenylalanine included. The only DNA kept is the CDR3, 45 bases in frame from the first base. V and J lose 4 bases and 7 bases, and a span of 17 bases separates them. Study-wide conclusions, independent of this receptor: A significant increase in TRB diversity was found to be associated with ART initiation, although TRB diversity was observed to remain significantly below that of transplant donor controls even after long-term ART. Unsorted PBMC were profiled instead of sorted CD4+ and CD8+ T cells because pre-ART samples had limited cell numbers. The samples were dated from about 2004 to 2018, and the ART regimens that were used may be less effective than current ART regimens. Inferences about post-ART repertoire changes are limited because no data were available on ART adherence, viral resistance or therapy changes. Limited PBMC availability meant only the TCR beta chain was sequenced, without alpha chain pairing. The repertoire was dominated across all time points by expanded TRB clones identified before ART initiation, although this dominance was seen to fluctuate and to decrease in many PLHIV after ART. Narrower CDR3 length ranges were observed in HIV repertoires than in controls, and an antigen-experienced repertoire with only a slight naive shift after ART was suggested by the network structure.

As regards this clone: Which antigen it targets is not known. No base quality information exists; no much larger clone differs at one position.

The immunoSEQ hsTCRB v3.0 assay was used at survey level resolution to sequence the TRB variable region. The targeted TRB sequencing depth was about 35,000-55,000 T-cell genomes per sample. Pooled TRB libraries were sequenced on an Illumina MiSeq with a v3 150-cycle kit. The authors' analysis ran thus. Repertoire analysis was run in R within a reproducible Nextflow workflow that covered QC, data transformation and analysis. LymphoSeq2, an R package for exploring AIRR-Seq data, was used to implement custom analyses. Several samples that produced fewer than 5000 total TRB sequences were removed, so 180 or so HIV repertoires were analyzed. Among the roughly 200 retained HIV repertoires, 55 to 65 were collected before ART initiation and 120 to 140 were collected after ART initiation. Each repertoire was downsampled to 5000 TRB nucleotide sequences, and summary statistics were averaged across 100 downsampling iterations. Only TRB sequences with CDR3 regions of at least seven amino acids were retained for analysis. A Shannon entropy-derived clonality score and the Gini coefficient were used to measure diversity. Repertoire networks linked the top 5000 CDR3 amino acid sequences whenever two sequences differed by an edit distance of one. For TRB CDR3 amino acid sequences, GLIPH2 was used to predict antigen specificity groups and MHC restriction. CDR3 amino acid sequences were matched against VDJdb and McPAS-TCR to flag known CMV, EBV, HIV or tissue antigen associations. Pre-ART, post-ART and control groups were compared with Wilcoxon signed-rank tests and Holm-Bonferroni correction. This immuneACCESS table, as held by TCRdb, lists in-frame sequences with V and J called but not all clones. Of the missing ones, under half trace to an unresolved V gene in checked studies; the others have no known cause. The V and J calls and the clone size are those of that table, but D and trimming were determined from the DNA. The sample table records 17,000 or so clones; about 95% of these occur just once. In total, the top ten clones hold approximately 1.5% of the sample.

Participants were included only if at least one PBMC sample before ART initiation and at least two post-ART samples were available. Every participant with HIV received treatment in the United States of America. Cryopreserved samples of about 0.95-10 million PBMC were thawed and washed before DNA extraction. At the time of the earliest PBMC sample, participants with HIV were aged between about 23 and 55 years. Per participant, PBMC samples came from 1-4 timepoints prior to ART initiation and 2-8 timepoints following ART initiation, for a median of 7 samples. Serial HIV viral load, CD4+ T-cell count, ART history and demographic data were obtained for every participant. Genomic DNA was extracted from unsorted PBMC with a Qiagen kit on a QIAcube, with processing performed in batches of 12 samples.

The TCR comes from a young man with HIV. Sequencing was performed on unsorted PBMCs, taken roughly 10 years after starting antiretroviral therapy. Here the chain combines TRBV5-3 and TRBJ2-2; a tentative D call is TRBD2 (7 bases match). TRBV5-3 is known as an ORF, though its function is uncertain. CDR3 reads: CARSPLRGGVGELFF. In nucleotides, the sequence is TGTGCCAGAAGCCCCCTAAGAGGGGGGGTCGGGGAGCTGTTTTTT.